This T cell receptor beta chain was sequenced for a study of T cell repertoires in aging, cancer and after chemotherapy. Overall study context: Repeat sampling of healthy donors over several months to years showed clear clonal overlap.

Amplification of TCR beta used genomic DNA extracted from peripheral blood. This clonotype is labeled medium-sized (0.01 to 0.1%). Its target is unknown. TRB rearrangements spanning V, D and J were amplified using mixed TRB-A/B primers. TCRdb analysed the multiplex PCR reads with MiXCR anew, one entry per CDR3 protein. The data show 6,000 to 8,000 distinct CDR3 sequences, 30% seen once. Trimming took 5 bases from V and 4 from J; bases not matched to a gene: 0. This CDR3 spans 13 amino acids. The germline CDR1 and CDR2 sequences are LNHDA and SQIVND (reference sequence). Broader study findings: Rebound thymic output was suggested by rising median generation probability during chemotherapy in each cancer cohort.

V and J are TRBV19 and TRBJ1-5; 9 bases align to TRBD1. Sequencing was done on a sample of blood. The sequence came from a human donor in good health. The CDR3 is CASSGTGNQPQHF. DNA of the CDR3: TGTGCCAGTAGTGGGACAGGGAATCAGCCCCAGCATTTT.